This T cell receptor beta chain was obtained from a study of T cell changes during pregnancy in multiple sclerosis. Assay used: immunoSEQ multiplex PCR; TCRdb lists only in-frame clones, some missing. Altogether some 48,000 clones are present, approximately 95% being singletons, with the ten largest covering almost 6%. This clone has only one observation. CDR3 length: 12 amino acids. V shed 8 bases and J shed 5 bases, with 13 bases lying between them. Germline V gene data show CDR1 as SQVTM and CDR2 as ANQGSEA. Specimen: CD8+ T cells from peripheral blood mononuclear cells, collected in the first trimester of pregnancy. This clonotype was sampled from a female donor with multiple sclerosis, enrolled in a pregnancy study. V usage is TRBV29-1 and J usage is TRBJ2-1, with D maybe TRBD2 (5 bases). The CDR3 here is CSSGLENNEQFF. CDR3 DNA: TGCAGCTCCGGACTGGAGAACAATGAGCAGTTCTTC.